This TCR beta chain was sequenced in a study of cytomegalovirus exposure and HLA in healthy donors. Study details: Of over 350 genotyped donors, roughly 81% grouped in the Caucasian-associated ancestry cluster. Whole-study findings and limits: Three CMV-associated chains proved CMV antigen-specific in vitro. When the data were analyzed later, several of the most significant clusters appeared to be linked to common viral pathogens.

Germline-derived CDR1 and CDR2 are MNHNS and SASEGT. This CDR3 comprises 13 residues. With regard to this clone: Antigen specificity is unknown. Germline and junction disagree at one end, which may indicate a read error.

PCR involved 60 Vbeta and 13 Jbeta primers. The method was immunoSEQ multiplex PCR; TCRdb's version includes in-frame clones alone and lacks a portion of them. The sample holds approximately 100,000 clones, 78% seen once. What was sequenced was PBMCs. This clonotype originated in a woman in her forties in good health and CMV-seropositive. The V and J genes are TRBV6-1 and TRBJ2-3, with unresolved D. Here the CDR3 DNA reads TGTACCAGCAATTTCGTCGGCACAGATACGCAGTATTTT. It specifies CTSNFVGTDTQYF.